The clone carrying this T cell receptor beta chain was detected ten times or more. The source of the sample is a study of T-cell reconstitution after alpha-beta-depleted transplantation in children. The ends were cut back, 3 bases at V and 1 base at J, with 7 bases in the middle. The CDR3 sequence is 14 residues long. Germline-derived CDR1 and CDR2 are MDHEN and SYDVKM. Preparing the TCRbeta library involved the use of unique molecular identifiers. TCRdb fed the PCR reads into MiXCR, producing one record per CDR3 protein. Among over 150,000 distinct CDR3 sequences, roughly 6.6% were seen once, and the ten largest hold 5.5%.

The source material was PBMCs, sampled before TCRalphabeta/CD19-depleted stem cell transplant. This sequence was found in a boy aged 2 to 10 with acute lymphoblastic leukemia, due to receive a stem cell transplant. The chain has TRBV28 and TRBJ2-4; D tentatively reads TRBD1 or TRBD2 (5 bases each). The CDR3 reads CASSFEGAKNIQYF. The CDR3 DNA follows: TGTGCCAGCAGTTTTGAGGGGGCCAAAAACATTCAGTACTTC.